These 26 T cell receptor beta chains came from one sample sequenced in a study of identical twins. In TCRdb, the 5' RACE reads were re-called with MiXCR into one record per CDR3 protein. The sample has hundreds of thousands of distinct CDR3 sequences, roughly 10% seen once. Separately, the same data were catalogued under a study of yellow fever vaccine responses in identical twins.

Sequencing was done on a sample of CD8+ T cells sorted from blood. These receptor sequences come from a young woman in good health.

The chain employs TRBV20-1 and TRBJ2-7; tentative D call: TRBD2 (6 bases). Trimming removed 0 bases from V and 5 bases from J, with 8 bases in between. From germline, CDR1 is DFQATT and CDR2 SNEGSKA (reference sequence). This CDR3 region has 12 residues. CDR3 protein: CSAREGGNEQYF. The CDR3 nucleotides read TGCAGTGCTAGAGAAGGCGGGAACGAGCAGTACTTC.

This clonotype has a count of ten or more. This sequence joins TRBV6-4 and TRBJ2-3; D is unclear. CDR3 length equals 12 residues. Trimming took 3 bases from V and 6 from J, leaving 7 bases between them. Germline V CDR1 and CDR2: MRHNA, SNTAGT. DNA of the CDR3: TGTGCCAGCAGTGAAGGAGAGGATACGCAGTATTTT. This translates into CASSEGEDTQYF.

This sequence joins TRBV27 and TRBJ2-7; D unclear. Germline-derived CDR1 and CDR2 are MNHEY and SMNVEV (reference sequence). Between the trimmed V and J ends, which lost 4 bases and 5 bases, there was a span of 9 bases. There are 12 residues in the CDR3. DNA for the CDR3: TGTGCCAGCAGTTCCGGGTTTCACGAGCAGTACTTC. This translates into CASSSGFHEQYF.

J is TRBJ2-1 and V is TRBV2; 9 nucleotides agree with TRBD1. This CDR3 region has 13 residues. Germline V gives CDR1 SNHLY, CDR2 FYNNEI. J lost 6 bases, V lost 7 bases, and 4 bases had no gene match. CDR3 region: CASIGTGTNEQFF. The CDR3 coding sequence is TGTGCCAGCATTGGGACAGGGACCAATGAGCAGTTCTTC.

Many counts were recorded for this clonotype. This CDR3 reads CASSPPGSDTEAFF. CDR3 nucleotide sequence: TGTGCCAGCAGCCCCCCAGGTTCGGACACTGAAGCTTTCTTT. This rearrangement joins TRBV7-9 to TRBJ1-1, with D unresolved. The CDR3 extends over 14 amino acids. Per the germline V gene, CDR1 is SEHNR and CDR2 is FQNEAQ (reference sequence). V dropped 5 bases and J dropped 3 bases, with 13 bases sitting between them.

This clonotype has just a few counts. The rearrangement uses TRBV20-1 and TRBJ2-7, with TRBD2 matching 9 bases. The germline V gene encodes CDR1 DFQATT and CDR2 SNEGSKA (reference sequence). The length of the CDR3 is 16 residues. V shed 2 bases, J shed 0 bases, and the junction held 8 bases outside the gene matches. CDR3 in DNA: TGCAGTGCTAGAACTAGCGGGTACTCTAGCTCCTACGAGCAGTACTTC. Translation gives CSARTSGYSSSYEQYF.

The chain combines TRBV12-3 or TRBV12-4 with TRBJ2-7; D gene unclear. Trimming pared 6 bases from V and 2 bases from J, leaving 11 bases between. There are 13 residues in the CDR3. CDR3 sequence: CASSPPSTYEQYF. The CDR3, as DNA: TGTGCCAGCAGCCCCCCATCCACCTACGAGCAGTACTTC.

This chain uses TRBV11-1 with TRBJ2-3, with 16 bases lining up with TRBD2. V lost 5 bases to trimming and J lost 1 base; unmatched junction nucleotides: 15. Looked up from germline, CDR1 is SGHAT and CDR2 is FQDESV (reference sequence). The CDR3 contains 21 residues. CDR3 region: CASSPPLGWGLAGGRTDTQYF. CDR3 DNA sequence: TGTGCCAGCAGCCCCCCGTTGGGATGGGGACTAGCGGGAGGGCGCACAGATACGCAGTATTTT.

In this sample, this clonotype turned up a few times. In DNA form, the CDR3 reads TGTGCCAGCAGCCACGTGGTCGCCATGGTGGAGGAGACCCAGTACTTC. It translates to CASSHVVAMVEETQYF. This sequence joins TRBV7-9 and TRBJ2-5; no firm D call. V was trimmed by 5 bases and J by 5 bases, leaving 21 bases between them. Looked up from germline, CDR1 is SEHNR and CDR2 is FQNEAQ (reference sequence). The CDR3 runs to 16 residues.

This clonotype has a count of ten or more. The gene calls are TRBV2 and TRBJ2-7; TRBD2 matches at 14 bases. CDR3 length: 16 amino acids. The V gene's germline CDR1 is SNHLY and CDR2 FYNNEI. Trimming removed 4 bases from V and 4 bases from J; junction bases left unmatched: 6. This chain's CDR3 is CASSAEGLAGVYEQYF. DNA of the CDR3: TGTGCCAGCAGTGCCGAGGGACTAGCGGGAGTGTACGAGCAGTACTTC.

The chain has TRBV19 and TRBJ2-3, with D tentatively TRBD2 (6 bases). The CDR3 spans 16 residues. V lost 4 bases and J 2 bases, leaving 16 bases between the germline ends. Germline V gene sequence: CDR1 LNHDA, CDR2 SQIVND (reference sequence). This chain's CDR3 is CASSSGTAGNTDTQYF. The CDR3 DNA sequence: TGTGCCAGTAGTAGCGGGACGGCGGGGAACACAGATACGCAGTATTTT. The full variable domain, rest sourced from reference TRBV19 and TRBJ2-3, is DGGITQSPKYLFRKEGQNVTLSCEQNLNHDAMYWYRQDPGQGLRLIYYSQIVNDFQKGDIAEGYSVSREKKESFPLTVTSAQKNPTAFYLCASSSGTAGNTDTQYFGPGTRLTVL.

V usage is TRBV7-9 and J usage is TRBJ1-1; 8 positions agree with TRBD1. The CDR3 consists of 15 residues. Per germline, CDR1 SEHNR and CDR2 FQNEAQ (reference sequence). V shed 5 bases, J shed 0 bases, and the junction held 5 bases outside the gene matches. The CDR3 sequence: CASSLGQALNTEAFF. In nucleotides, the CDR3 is TGTGCCAGCAGCCTGGGACAGGCCTTGAACACTGAAGCTTTCTTT.

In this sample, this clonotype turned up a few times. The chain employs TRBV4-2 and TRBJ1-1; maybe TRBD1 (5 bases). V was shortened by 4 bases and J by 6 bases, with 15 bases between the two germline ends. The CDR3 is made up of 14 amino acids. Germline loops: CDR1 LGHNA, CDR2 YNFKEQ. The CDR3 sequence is CASSPMPPGPEAFF. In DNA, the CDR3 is TGTGCCAGCAGCCCGATGCCGCCAGGGCCTGAAGCTTTCTTT.

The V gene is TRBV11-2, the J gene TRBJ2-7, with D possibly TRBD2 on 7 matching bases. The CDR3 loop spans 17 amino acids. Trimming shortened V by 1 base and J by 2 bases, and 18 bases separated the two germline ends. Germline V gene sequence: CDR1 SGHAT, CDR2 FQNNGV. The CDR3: CASSLAREGGNTYEQYF. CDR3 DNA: TGTGCCAGCAGCTTAGCTAGAGAGGGGGGGAACACCTACGAGCAGTACTTC. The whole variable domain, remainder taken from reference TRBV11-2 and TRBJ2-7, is EAGVAQSPRYKIIEKRQSVAFWCNPISGHATLYWYQQILGQGPKLLIQFQNNGVVDDSQLPKDRFSAERLKGVDSTLKIQPAKLEDSAVYLCASSLAREGGNTYEQYFGPGTRLTVT.

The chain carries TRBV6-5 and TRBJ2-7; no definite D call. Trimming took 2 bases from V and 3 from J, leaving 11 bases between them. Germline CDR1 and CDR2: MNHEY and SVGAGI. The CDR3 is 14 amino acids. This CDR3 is CASSYADGDYEQYF. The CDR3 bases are TGTGCCAGCAGTTACGCAGACGGAGACTACGAGCAGTACTTC.

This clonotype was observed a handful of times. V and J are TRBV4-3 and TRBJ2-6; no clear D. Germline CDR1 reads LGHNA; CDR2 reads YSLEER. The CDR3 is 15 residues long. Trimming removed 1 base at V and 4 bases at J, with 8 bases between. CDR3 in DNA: TGCGCCAGCAGCCAAGGCACAGACGGGGCCAACGTCCTGACTTTC. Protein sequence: CASSQGTDGANVLTF.

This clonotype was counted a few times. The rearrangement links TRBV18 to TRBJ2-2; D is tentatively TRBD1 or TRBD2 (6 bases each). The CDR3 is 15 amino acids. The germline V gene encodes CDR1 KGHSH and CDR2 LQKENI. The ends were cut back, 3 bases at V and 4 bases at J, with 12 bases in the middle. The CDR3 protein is CASSPLRGPTGELFF. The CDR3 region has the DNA TGTGCCAGCTCACCCCTACGGGGGCCCACCGGGGAGCTGTTTTTT.

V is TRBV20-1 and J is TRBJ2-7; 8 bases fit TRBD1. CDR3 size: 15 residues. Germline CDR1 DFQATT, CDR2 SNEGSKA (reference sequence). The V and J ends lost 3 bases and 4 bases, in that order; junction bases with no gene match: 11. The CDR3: CSASYLDRVEYEQYF. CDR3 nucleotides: TGCAGTGCTAGTTATCTGGACAGGGTGGAATACGAGCAGTACTTC.

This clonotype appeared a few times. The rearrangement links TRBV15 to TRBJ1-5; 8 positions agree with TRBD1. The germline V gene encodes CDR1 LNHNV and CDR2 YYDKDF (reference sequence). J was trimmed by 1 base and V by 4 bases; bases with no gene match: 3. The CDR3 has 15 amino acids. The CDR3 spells CATSKQGASNQPQHF. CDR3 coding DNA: TGTGCCACCAGCAAGCAGGGGGCCAGCAATCAGCCCCAGCATTTT. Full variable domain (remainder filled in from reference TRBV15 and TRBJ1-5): DAMVIQNPRYQVTQFGKPVTLSCSQTLNHNVMYWYQQKSSQAPKLLFHYYDKDFNNEADTPDNFQSRRPNTSFCFLDIRSPGLGDTAMYLCATSKQGASNQPQHFGDGTRLSIL.

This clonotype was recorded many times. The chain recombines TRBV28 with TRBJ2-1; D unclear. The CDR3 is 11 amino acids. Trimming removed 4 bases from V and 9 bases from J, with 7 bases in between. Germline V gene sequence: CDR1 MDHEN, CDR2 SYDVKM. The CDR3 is CASSSGSEQFF. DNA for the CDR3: TGTGCCAGCAGTTCCGGAAGTGAGCAGTTCTTC.

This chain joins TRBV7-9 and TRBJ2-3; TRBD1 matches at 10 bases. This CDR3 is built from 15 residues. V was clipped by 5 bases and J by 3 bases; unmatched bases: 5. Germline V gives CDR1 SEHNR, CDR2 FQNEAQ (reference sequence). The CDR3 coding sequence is TGTGCCAGCAGCCCCCGGGACAGGGGAACAGATACGCAGTATTTT. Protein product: CASSPRDRGTDTQYF.

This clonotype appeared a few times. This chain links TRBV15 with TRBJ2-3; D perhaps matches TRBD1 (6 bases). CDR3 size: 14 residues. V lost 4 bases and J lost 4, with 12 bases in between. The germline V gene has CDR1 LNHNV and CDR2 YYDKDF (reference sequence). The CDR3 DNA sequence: TGTGCCACCAGCAATGTCAGGGGCGCAGATACGCAGTATTTT. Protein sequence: CATSNVRGADTQYF.

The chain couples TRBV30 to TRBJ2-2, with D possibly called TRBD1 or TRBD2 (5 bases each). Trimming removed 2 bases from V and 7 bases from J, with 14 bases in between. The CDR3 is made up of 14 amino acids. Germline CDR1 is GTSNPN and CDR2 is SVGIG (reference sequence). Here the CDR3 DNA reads TGTGCCTGGAGTTCCGGTCGGGGCTTCGGGGAGCTGTTTTTT. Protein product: CAWSSGRGFGELFF.

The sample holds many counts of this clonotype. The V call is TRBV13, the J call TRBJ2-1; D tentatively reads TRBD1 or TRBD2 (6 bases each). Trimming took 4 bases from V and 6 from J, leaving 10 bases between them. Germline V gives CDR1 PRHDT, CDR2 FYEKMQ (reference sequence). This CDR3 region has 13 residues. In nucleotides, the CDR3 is TGTGCCAGCAGCTGGCGGGACACCAATGAGCAGTTCTTC. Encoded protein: CASSWRDTNEQFF.

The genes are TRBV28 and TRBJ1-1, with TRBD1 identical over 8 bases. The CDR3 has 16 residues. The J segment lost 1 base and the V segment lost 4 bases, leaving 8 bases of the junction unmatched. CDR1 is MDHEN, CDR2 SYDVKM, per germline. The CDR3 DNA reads TGTGCCAGCAGTTCCTCAGGGGGCGCGGGGAACACTGAAGCTTTCTTT. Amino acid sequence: CASSSSGGAGNTEAFF. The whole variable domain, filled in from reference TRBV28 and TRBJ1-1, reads DVKVTQSSRYLVKRTGEKVFLECVQDMDHENMFWYRQDPGLGLRLIYFSYDVKMKEKGDIPEGYSVSREKKERFSLILESASTNQTSMYLCASSSSGGAGNTEAFFGQGTRLTVV.

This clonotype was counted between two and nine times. CDR3 protein: CASSRRDFGSYEQYF. In nucleotides, the CDR3 is TGTGCCAGCAGTCGTCGCGACTTCGGGTCCTACGAGCAGTACTTC. V and J are TRBV6-1 and TRBJ2-7; D unclear. V was pared by 5 bases and J by 1 base, with 15 bases between. Germline loops: CDR1 MNHNS, CDR2 SASEGT. This CDR3 is built from 15 residues.